This is a list of T cell receptor beta chains from one sample in a study of cytomegalovirus exposure and HLA in healthy donors. TCRdb keeps only in-frame clones here, not all; method: immunoSEQ multiplex PCR. The table lists 45,000 to 60,000 clones. Sequencing was performed on PBMCs. The receptors shown here come from a male donor in good health and CMV-seronegative. Both conserved end residues are part of each CDR3. D genes are given only for firm matches.

CDR3 length	V gene	D gene	J gene	CDR3 protein	CDR3 DNA
13	TRBV7-9	.	TRBJ1-1	CASSDTRGTEAFF	TGTGCCAGCAGCGATACTAGGGGGACTGAAGCTTTCTTT
12	TRBV30	.	TRBJ2-3	CAWDLVAGYQYF	TGTGCCTGGGACCTGGTGGCAGGGTATCAGTATTTT
15	TRBV6-5	TRBD1	TRBJ1-1	CASTLTGGGNTEAFF	TGTGCCAGCACACTAACAGGGGGCGGGAACACTGAAGCTTTCTTT
14	TRBV6-5	.	TRBJ1-1	CASSNSGRARQAFF	TGTGCCAGTTCCAATTCAGGGAGGGCCCGACAAGCTTTCTTT
14	TRBV29-1	.	TRBJ1-1	CSVDSAGGGTEAFF	TGCAGCGTTGATTCCGCGGGGGGAGGTACTGAAGCTTTCTTT
13	TRBV7-2	.	TRBJ1-1	CASSLVRNTEAFF	TGTGCCAGCAGCTTAGTGAGAAACACTGAAGCTTTCTTT
15	TRBV7-2	.	TRBJ2-5	CASSLGAGVQETQYF	TGTGCCAGCAGCCTGGGCGCAGGGGTCCAAGAGACCCAGTACTTC
15	TRBV30	TRBD1	TRBJ1-4	CAWKDRVGVGEKLFF	TGTGCCTGGAAGGACAGGGTGGGAGTCGGTGAAAAACTGTTTTTT
15	TRBV4-1	TRBD1	TRBJ1-2	CASSPETGFGYGYTF	TGCGCCAGCAGCCCAGAGACAGGGTTTGGCTATGGCTACACCTTC
15	TRBV2	TRBD1	TRBJ1-6	CASRQGVGGDSPLHF	TGTGCCAGCAGACAGGGGGTAGGAGGCGATTCACCCCTCCACTTT
17	TRBV11-1	TRBD2	TRBJ2-1	CASSWSSGGARYNEQFF	TGTGCCAGCAGCTGGTCGTCCGGGGGGGCCCGCTACAATGAGCAGTTCTTC
17	TRBV9	.	TRBJ1-3	CASSVAITRDSGNTIYF	TGTGCCAGCAGCGTAGCGATAACCAGGGACTCTGGAAACACCATATATTTT
12	TRBV13	.	TRBJ1-1	CASSLVRGKAFF	TGTGCCAGCAGCTTAGTACGAGGGAAAGCTTTCTTT